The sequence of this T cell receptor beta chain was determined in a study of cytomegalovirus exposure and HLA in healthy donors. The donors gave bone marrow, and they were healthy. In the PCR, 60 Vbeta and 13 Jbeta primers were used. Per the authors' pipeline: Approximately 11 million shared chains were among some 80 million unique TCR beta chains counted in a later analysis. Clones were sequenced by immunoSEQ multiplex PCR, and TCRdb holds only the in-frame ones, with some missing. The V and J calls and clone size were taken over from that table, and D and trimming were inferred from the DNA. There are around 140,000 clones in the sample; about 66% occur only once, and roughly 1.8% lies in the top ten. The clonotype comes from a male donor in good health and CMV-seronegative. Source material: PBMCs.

The CDR3: CASSDRRRASGANVLTF. The DNA of the CDR3 is TGTGCCAGCAGTGACAGGAGGCGTGCGTCGGGGGCCAACGTCCTGACTTTC. The gene calls are TRBV6-1 and TRBJ2-6; possible D gene TRBD2, 5 bases. CDR3 length: 17 amino acids. With 3 bases removed from V and 4 bases from J, the gap between germline ends came to 16 bases. Germline V gene data show CDR1 as MNHNS and CDR2 as SASEGT.